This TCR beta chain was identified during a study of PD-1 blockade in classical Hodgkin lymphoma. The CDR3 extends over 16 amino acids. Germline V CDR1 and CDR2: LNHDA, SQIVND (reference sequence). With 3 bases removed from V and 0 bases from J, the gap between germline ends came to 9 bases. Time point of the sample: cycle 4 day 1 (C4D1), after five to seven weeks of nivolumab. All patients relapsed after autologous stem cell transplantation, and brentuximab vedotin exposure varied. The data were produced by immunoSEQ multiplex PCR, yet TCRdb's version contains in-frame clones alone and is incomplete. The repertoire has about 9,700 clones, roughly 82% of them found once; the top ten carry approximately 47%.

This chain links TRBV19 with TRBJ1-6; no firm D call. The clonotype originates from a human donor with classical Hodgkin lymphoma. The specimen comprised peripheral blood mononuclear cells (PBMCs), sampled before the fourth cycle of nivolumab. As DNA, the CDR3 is TGTGCCAGTAGTATGGCGTCGAGCTCCTATAATTCACCCCTCCACTTT. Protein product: CASSMASSSYNSPLHF.